The 16 T cell receptor beta chains listed next were all sequenced from one sample in a study of graft-versus-host responses after intestinal transplantation. The assay was immunoSEQ multiplex PCR, and TCRdb's table has in-frame clones only and misses some. The table has tens of thousands of clones, over 75% seen once; the top ten hold around 0.5%. Their recognized antigens are unknown. The input for sequencing was unstimulated CD8+ T cells sorted from spleen or lymph node cells, taken before intestinal transplant. The receptors derive from a human donor who received an intestinal transplant.

The chain couples TRBV19 to TRBJ2-7, with 8 bases fitting TRBD1. This CDR3 region has 15 residues. V was clipped by 3 bases and J by 5 bases; unmatched bases: 9. Germline assignment: CDR1 LNHDA and CDR2 SQIVND (reference sequence). CDR3 DNA: TGTGCCAGTAGTATTGGACAGGGTGGAGTGAACGAGCAGTACTTC. It translates to CASSIGQGGVNEQYF.

This clone showed up just once. The chain is built from TRBV6-1 and TRBJ1-2, with TRBD1 matching 7 bases. The CDR3 runs to 15 residues. Germline assignment: CDR1 MNHNS and CDR2 SASEGT. V dropped 2 bases and J dropped 4; count of bases not matched to a gene: 7. As DNA, the CDR3 is TGTGCCAGCAGTGAACCAGGGGGATATCGCTATGGCTACACCTTC. Residues: CASSEPGGYRYGYTF.

V and J are TRBV29-1 and TRBJ1-1; maybe TRBD1 (5 bases). Germline V gene data show CDR1 as SQVTM and CDR2 as ANQGSEA. This CDR3 spans 15 amino acids. The germline V and J ends were trimmed by 3 bases and 0 bases, with 14 bases remaining between them. CDR3 coding DNA: TGCAGCGTTGATGGCGGACCGGGGGTGAACACTGAAGCTTTCTTT. This codes for CSVDGGPGVNTEAFF.

The V call is TRBV28, the J call TRBJ2-5, with 8 bases identical to TRBD1. CDR3 length: 14 amino acids. Germline trimming cut 4 bases from V and 4 bases from J; bases unmatched to any gene: 5. Germline CDR1 reads MDHEN; CDR2 reads SYDVKM. CDR3 bases: TGTGCCAGCAGTTACTGGACAGGGTTAGAGACCCAGTACTTC. Protein sequence: CASSYWTGLETQYF.

This clone appeared once. V and J are TRBV5-4 and TRBJ2-1; 7 positions agree with TRBD1. With 0 bases clipped from V and 5 bases from J, the junction kept 8 bases outside the gene matches. The CDR3 runs to 16 residues. The V gene's germline CDR1 is SGHNT and CDR2 YYREEE (reference sequence). The CDR3 sequence: CASSLETGVPNNEQFF. CDR3 DNA sequence: TGTGCCAGCAGCTTGGAAACAGGGGTCCCAAACAATGAGCAGTTCTTC. The full variable domain, rest sourced from reference TRBV5-4 and TRBJ2-1, is ETGVTQSPTHLIKTRGQQVTLRCSSQSGHNTVSWYQQALGQGPQFIFQYYREEENGRGNFPPRFSGLQFPNYSSELNVNALELDDSALYLCASSLETGVPNNEQFFGPGTRLTVL.

CDR3 in amino acids: CASSDGSSYEQYF. CDR3 nucleotides: TGCGCCAGCAGTGACGGGAGCTCCTACGAGCAGTACTTC. The genes are TRBV10-2 and TRBJ2-7; D possibly corresponds to TRBD2 (6 bases). CDR3 length: 13 residues. Per germline, CDR1 WSHSY and CDR2 SAAADI. Trimming cost V 3 bases and J 0 bases, with 6 bases left between them.

The chain recombines TRBV7-9 with TRBJ1-1; D possibly corresponds to TRBD1 (6 bases). The CDR3 has 15 residues. V gave up 0 bases and J gave up 1 base, with 9 bases separating them. Germline V gene data show CDR1 as SEHNR and CDR2 as FQNEAQ (reference sequence). The CDR3 nucleotides are TGTGCCAGCAGCTTAGCTGGGGGCAAGAACACTGAAGCTTTCTTT. Its protein is CASSLAGGKNTEAFF.

The V gene is TRBV7-9, the J gene TRBJ2-1, with D tentatively TRBD2 (5 bases). Germline CDR1 reads SEHNR; CDR2 reads FQNEAQ (reference sequence). This CDR3 spans 15 amino acids. Trimming took off 1 base at V and 4 bases at J, with 11 bases between the two ends. CDR3 sequence (DNA): TGTGCCAGCAGCTTAGGGACTCCCTTATACAATGAGCAGTTCTTC. Translation: CASSLGTPLYNEQFF.

This chain links TRBV30 with TRBJ1-5; TRBD1 agrees at 9 bases. The V segment lost 3 bases and the J segment 3 bases; nucleotides outside the gene matches: 6. Germline CDR1 reads GTSNPN; CDR2 reads SVGIG (reference sequence). The CDR3 is 15 residues long. The CDR3 spells CAWRGGQGDNQPQHF. The CDR3 DNA reads as TGTGCCTGGAGGGGGGGACAGGGTGACAATCAGCCCCAGCATTTT.

Remarks on this clone: A junction end diverges from the germline sequence, so it may reflect a read error. This chain connects TRBV5-1 to TRBJ2-7; a possible D gene is TRBD2 (5 bases). Germline CDR1 and CDR2: SGHRS and YFSETQ. The CDR3 covers 14 residues. DNA for the CDR3: TGCGCCAGCAGCTTTGGGAGTGGCAGCTACGGGCAGTACTTC. It translates to CASSFGSGSYGQYF. Together with reference TRBV5-1 and TRBJ2-7, the CDR3 gives the full variable domain: KAGVTQTPRYLIKTRGQQVTLSCSPISGHRSVSWYQQTPGQGLQFLFEYFSETQRNKGNFPGRFSGRQFSNSRSEMNVSTLELGDSALYLCASSFGSGSYGQYFGPGTRLTVT.

CDR3: CAKSEGGINEQFF. The CDR3 coding sequence is TGTGCCAAGAGTGAGGGCGGGATCAATGAGCAGTTCTTC. This rearrangement joins TRBV30 to TRBJ2-1; a possible D gene is TRBD2 (6 bases). Germline V gene data show CDR1 as GTSNPN and CDR2 as SVGIG (reference sequence). Trimming removed 8 bases at V and 6 bases at J, with 17 bases between. This CDR3 has 13 residues.

In this sample, this clone turned up once. The rearrangement links TRBV7-2 to TRBJ2-7, with 14 bases matching TRBD2. This CDR3 is built from 18 residues. Germline CDR1 reads SGHTA; CDR2 reads FQGNSA. After removal of 5 bases from V and 4 bases from J, the junction contained 13 bases not matched to a gene. This CDR3 reads CASSPGLAGDGFSYEQYF. The DNA of the CDR3 is TGTGCCAGCAGCCCGGGACTAGCGGGAGATGGGTTCTCTTACGAGCAGTACTTC. Looking up the rest from reference TRBV7-2 and TRBJ2-7 gives the full variable domain: GAGVSQSPSNKVTEKGKDVELRCDPISGHTALYWYRQSLGQGLEFLIYFQGNSAPDKSGLPSDRFSAERTGGSVSTLTIQRTQQEDSAVYLCASSPGLAGDGFSYEQYFGPGTRLTVT.

V gene TRBV9 combines with J gene TRBJ1-1, with D possibly matching TRBD1 (5 bases). V was clipped by 0 bases and J by 1 base, with 7 bases between them. Germline values: CDR1 SGDLS, CDR2 YYNGEE. The CDR3 covers 14 residues. CDR3 protein: CASSVGGPNTEAFF. DNA of the CDR3: TGTGCCAGCAGCGTAGGGGGCCCGAACACTGAAGCTTTCTTT.

The sample holds one count of this clone. The chain recombines TRBV6-5 with TRBJ1-2, with 12 bases that match TRBD1. In germline, CDR1 is MNHEY, CDR2 SVGAGI. J lost 7 bases, V lost 2 bases, and 5 bases had no gene match. This CDR3 region has 15 residues. The CDR3 is CASSYKGQGASGYTF. The CDR3 DNA sequence: TGTGCCAGCAGTTACAAGGGACAGGGGGCGAGTGGCTACACCTTC.

The chain employs TRBV5-6 and TRBJ2-7; D possibly corresponds to TRBD1 (5 bases). V shed 0 bases and J shed 6 bases, with 13 bases lying between them. There are 14 residues in the CDR3. The germline gives CDR1 SGHDT, CDR2 YYEEEE. CDR3 DNA: TGTGCCAGCAGCTTGGGGACAACCCGCGGCGAGCAGTACTTC. It is translated as CASSLGTTRGEQYF.

The chain links TRBV7-9 to TRBJ2-1; possible D gene TRBD2, 6 bases. Germline V gives CDR1 SEHNR, CDR2 FQNEAQ (reference sequence). This CDR3 comprises 12 residues. Deletions cut 5 bases from V and 8 bases from J, with 10 bases between. The CDR3 is CASSGWEDEQFF. CDR3 nucleotide sequence: TGTGCCAGCAGCGGGTGGGAGGATGAGCAGTTCTTC.